This TCR beta chain was profiled in a study of shared clonotypes between healthy human individuals. Study-wide results and caveats: Memory subsets had estimated richness that was generally smaller than that of naive subsets. Despite large depth, rarefaction showed incomplete sorted-subset sequencing. It was the non-shared clonotypes that had lower generation probabilities than clonotypes shared by all four donors.

Here immunoSEQ multiplex PCR was the method, and the copy in TCRdb shows in-frame clones only, minus some. This sample carries a few million clones, about 92% of them seen once, and the ten largest clones take about 0.39%. Germline-derived CDR1 and CDR2 are SGDLS and YYNGEE. The CDR3 length is 16 residues. V gave up 4 bases and J gave up 7 bases; unmatched junction bases: 9. For this clone: As yet, its antigen is unknown.

All the donors were Caucasian adults who lived in Nashville, Tennessee. The chain employs TRBV9 and TRBJ2-1, with 12 positions matching TRBD2. Sequenced material: naive CD4+ T cells from PBMCs. Stated subset: CD45RA+ positively selected. The sequence derives from a man younger than 35 in good health. Some clones in this sample may be carry-over from other donors' samples. The CDR3 loop is CASSRLAGGPRNEQFF. The CDR3, as DNA: TGTGCCAGCAGCCGCCTAGCGGGAGGGCCCAGGAATGAGCAGTTCTTC.